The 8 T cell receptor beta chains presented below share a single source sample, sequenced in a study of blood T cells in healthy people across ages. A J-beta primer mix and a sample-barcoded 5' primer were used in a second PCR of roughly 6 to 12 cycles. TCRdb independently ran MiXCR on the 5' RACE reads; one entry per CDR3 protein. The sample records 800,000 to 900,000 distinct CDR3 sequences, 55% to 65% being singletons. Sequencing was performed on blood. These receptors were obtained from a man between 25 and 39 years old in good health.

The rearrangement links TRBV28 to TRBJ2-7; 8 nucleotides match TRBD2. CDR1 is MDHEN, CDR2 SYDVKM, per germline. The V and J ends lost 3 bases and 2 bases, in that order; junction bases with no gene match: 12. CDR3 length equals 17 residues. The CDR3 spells CASSFMVGTAGAYEQYF. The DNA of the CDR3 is TGTGCCAGCAGTTTTATGGTAGGAACAGCGGGGGCCTACGAGCAGTACTTC.

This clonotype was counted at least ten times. CDR3 nucleotide sequence: TGTGCCATCAGGGCGACAGAACAAGAGACCCAGTACTTC. Translation gives CAIRATEQETQYF. This chain links TRBV10-3 with TRBJ2-5; D possibly corresponds to TRBD1 (5 bases). The V and J ends lost 6 bases and 2 bases respectively, with 10 bases between them. The CDR3 has 13 residues. Germline V gene data show CDR1 as ENHRY and CDR2 as SYGVKD.

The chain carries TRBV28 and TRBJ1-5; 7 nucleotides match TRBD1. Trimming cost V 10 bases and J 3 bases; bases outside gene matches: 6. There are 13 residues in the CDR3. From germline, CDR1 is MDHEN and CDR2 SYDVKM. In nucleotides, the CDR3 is TGTGCCACAGGGGGTTTGGTCAATCAGCCCCAGCATTTT. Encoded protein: CATGGLVNQPQHF.

The DNA for the CDR3 is TGTGCCAGCAGTTTAAGGACAGGGGACGGCTACACCTTC. This gives the protein CASSLRTGDGYTF. The V and J genes are TRBV27 and TRBJ1-2; TRBD1 aligns across 9 bases. This CDR3 has 13 amino acids. The germline gives CDR1 MNHEY, CDR2 SMNVEV (reference sequence). Trimming took 2 bases from V and 8 from J; bases not matched to a gene: 3.

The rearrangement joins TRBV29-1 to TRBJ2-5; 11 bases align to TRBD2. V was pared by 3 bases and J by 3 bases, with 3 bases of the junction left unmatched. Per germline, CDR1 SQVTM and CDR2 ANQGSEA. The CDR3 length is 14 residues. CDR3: CSVETSGVEETQYF. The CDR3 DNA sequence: TGCAGCGTTGAGACTAGCGGGGTCGAAGAGACCCAGTACTTC.

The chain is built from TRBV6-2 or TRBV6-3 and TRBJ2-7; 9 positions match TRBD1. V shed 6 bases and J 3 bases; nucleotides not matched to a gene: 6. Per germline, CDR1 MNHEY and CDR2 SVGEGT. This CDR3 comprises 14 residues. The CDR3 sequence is CASRTWDRVYEQYF. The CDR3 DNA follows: TGTGCCAGCAGGACTTGGGACAGGGTCTACGAGCAGTACTTC.

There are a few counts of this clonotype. The CDR3 sequence: CSGARGDSSYEQYF. The DNA of the CDR3 is TGCAGTGGAGCGAGAGGAGACAGCTCCTACGAGCAGTACTTC. V and J are TRBV20-1 and TRBJ2-7, with D perhaps TRBD1 (5 bases). The germline CDR1 and CDR2 sequences are DFQATT and SNEGSKA (reference sequence). There are 14 residues in the CDR3. V was shortened by 7 bases and J by 0 bases, with 16 bases between the two germline ends.

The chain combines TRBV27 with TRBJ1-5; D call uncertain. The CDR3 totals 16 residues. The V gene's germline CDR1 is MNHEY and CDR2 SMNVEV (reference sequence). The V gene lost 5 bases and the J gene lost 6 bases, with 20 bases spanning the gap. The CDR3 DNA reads TGTGCCAGCAGTCGCAGCGGAGCCTTGGGGATTCAGCCCCAGCATTTT. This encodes CASSRSGALGIQPQHF.